The next 21 T cell receptor beta chains were all read from a single sample in a study of siplizumab effects on memory and regulatory T cells. Using immunoSEQ multiplex PCR, the repertoire was profiled, and TCRdb retains in-frame clones only, with some absent. The data contain about 100,000 clones, 92% of them singletons. Material for sequencing was CD4+ T cells sorted from blood. The receptors stem from a human donor in good health.

The gene calls are TRBV11-3 and TRBJ2-5; 8 nucleotides agree with TRBD2. With V trimmed by 4 bases and J by 5 bases, 15 bases remained unmatched. The V gene's germline CDR1 is SGHNT and CDR2 YENEEA. The length of the CDR3 is 17 residues. CDR3 region: CASSSGPSGRERETQYF. In nucleotides, the CDR3 is TGTGCCAGCAGCTCGGGCCCTAGCGGGCGTGAGCGGGAGACCCAGTACTTC.

The genes are TRBV7-8 and TRBJ2-7; the D is unclear. Looked up from germline, CDR1 is SGHVS and CDR2 is FQNEAQ. Trimming removed 6 bases at V and 7 bases at J, with 19 bases between. The CDR3 consists of 14 residues. The CDR3, as DNA: TGTGCCAGCAGACCCCCGGGCTCATGGACGGAGCAGTACTTC. It specifies CASRPPGSWTEQYF.

The CDR3 DNA sequence: TGTGCCAGCAGACGGGCTAGCGGTTACAATGAGCAGTTCTTC. Its translation is CASRRASGYNEQFF. The chain couples TRBV7-9 to TRBJ2-1; 7 bases align to TRBD2. The CDR3 length is 14 residues. V was pared by 6 bases and J by 4 bases, with 6 bases of the junction left unmatched. CDR1 is SEHNR and CDR2 is FQNEAQ in the germline V gene (reference sequence).

The genes are TRBV7-6 and TRBJ1-1; 9 nucleotides agree with TRBD1. This CDR3 is built from 15 residues. CDR1 is SGHVS and CDR2 is FNYEAQ in the germline V gene. J gave up 4 bases and V 4 bases, and 7 bases lay outside the gene matches. For the CDR3, the DNA is TGTGCCAGCAGCTCCGGGACAGGGTGGGGCACTGAAGCTTTCTTT. It codes for CASSSGTGWGTEAFF.

This chain links TRBV9 with TRBJ1-2, with no clear D. Germline CDR1 reads SGDLS; CDR2 reads YYNGEE. The CDR3 has 13 residues. Trimming took 2 bases from V and 8 from J, leaving 13 bases between them. The CDR3 loop is CASSVESGRGYTF. CDR3 bases: TGTGCCAGCAGCGTCGAATCCGGACGCGGCTACACCTTC.

This chain links TRBV19 with TRBJ1-3, with D perhaps matching TRBD1 (5 bases). Per the germline V gene, CDR1 is LNHDA and CDR2 is SQIVND (reference sequence). V was cut by 8 bases and J by 1 base, with 12 bases left in between. The CDR3 runs to 14 residues. CDR3 sequence: CASSAGFSGNTIYF. For the CDR3, the DNA is TGTGCCAGTTCCGCAGGGTTTTCTGGAAACACCATATATTTT.

This chain uses TRBV19 with TRBJ2-7; D uncertain. The germline V gene encodes CDR1 LNHDA and CDR2 SQIVND (reference sequence). The CDR3 totals 12 residues. Trimming cost V 5 bases and J 4 bases, with 9 bases left between them. CDR3 region: CASSPTEYEQYF. Written as DNA, the CDR3 is TGTGCCAGTAGTCCAACCGAATACGAGCAGTACTTC.

The CDR3 DNA is TGTGCCAGCAAAGAGCAGGGTCGAAGGGAGACCCAGTACTTC. The encoded protein is CASKEQGRRETQYF. The chain carries TRBV2 and TRBJ2-5; perhaps TRBD1 as D (5 bases). The CDR3 runs to 14 residues. CDR1 SNHLY and CDR2 FYNNEI come from the germline V gene. Trimming cost V 7 bases and J 5 bases, with 17 bases left between them. Complete variable domain (other parts from reference TRBV2 and TRBJ2-5): EPEVTQTPSHQVTQMGQEVILRCVPISNHLYFYWYRQILGQKVEFLVSFYNNEISEKSEIFDDQFSVERPDGSNFTLKIRSTKLEDSAMYFCASKEQGRRETQYFGPGTRLLVL.

This rearrangement joins TRBV5-1 to TRBJ1-1; no reliable D call. Trimming took 6 bases from V and 5 from J, leaving 14 bases between them. In germline, CDR1 is SGHRS, CDR2 YFSETQ. This CDR3 is 13 amino acids long. The CDR3 here is CASTLGIRTEAFF. CDR3 DNA: TGCGCCAGCACGTTGGGTATTAGGACTGAAGCTTTCTTT.

The chain is built from TRBV19 and TRBJ2-3, with 12 bases that match TRBD2. Germline loops: CDR1 LNHDA, CDR2 SQIVND (reference sequence). The CDR3 is 16 residues long. V trimming: 5 bases; J trimming: 4 bases; junction bases outside the gene matches: 7. CDR3: CASSSRLAGEPDTQYF. In DNA form, the CDR3 reads TGTGCCAGTAGTTCGAGACTAGCGGGAGAGCCAGATACGCAGTATTTT.

V gene TRBV5-4 combines with J gene TRBJ2-5, with D possibly called TRBD1 or TRBD2 (6 bases each). The V gene's germline CDR1 is SGHNT and CDR2 YYREEE (reference sequence). The CDR3 has 15 amino acids. The V gene lost 4 bases and the J gene lost 2 bases, with 15 bases spanning the gap. The CDR3 coding sequence is TGTGCCAGCAGCCTGGGGGCGGGACTGCAAGAGACCCAGTACTTC. Protein product: CASSLGAGLQETQYF.

V usage is TRBV27 and J usage is TRBJ1-2; 7 bases are a match to TRBD1. The CDR3 spans 14 residues. The V and J ends lost 3 bases and 3 bases, in that order; junction bases with no gene match: 4. CDR1 and CDR2 from the germline V gene are MNHEY and SMNVEV (reference sequence). The DNA for the CDR3 is TGTGCCAGCAGTTTTTCCGGGACAGACTATGGCTACACCTTC. Translated, it gives CASSFSGTDYGYTF.

The rearrangement joins TRBV6-5 to TRBJ2-6; D is perhaps TRBD1 or TRBD2 (5 bases each). This CDR3 region has 14 residues. Germline V gene sequence: CDR1 MNHEY, CDR2 SVGAGI. The CDR3 loop is CDRSRESGANVLTF. CDR3 DNA: TGTGACAGGAGCCGGGAATCTGGGGCCAACGTCCTGACTTTC.

The chain couples TRBV5-5 to TRBJ1-2; TRBD1 matches 8 bases. Germline CDR1 and CDR2: SGHKS and YYEKEE (reference sequence). The CDR3 contains 18 residues. V shed 3 bases, J shed 6 bases, and the junction held 19 bases outside the gene matches. CDR3 in DNA: TGTGCCAGCAGCTCTGGAGGCTCAGGGGGCGCATATTCGGATGGCTACACCTTC. Translation: CASSSGGSGGAYSDGYTF.

This rearrangement joins TRBV28 to TRBJ2-5, with a weak D call TRBD1 (6 bases). This CDR3 has 15 amino acids. Germline loops: CDR1 MDHEN, CDR2 SYDVKM. V gave up 5 bases and J gave up 2 bases, with 15 bases separating them. In DNA form, the CDR3 reads TGTGCCAGCAGTACTAATGACAGGAATCAAGAGACCCAGTACTTC. Residues: CASSTNDRNQETQYF. Drawing the rest from reference TRBV28 and TRBJ2-5, the complete variable domain is DVKVTQSSRYLVKRTGEKVFLECVQDMDHENMFWYRQDPGLGLRLIYFSYDVKMKEKGDIPEGYSVSREKKERFSLILESASTNQTSMYLCASSTNDRNQETQYFGPGTRLLVL.

The CDR3 is CASGSGPSRNNEQFF. The CDR3 nucleotides read TGTGCCAGCGGGTCTGGGCCATCCAGAAACAATGAGCAGTTCTTC. This sequence joins TRBV5-4 and TRBJ2-1; D remains ambiguous. With 7 bases removed from V and 5 bases from J, the gap between germline ends came to 19 bases. Germline V gene lookup returns CDR1 SGHNT and CDR2 YYREEE (reference sequence). CDR3 length equals 15 residues.

This sequence joins TRBV7-6 and TRBJ2-7; TRBD1 agrees at 10 bases. CDR3 length: 15 amino acids. The germline V gene has CDR1 SGHVS and CDR2 FNYEAQ. V shed 1 base, J shed 5 bases, and the junction held 5 bases outside the gene matches. The CDR3 bases are TGTGCCAGCAGCTTAGTGGGGACAGGGGTGGACGAGCAGTACTTC. It translates to CASSLVGTGVDEQYF.

The chain couples TRBV7-8 to TRBJ2-3, with a tentative D call TRBD2 (6 bases). The germline V gene encodes CDR1 SGHVS and CDR2 FQNEAQ. Deletions cut 6 bases from V and 1 base from J, with 11 bases between. The length of the CDR3 is 14 residues. CDR3 region: CASRGSGRTDTQYF. CDR3 in DNA: TGTGCCAGCAGGGGTAGCGGACGCACAGATACGCAGTATTTT.

V gene TRBV19 combines with J gene TRBJ1-5, with TRBD1 matching over 8 bases. CDR1 LNHDA and CDR2 SQIVND come from the germline V gene (reference sequence). CDR3 length: 17 residues. Losses at the gene ends were 4 bases for V and 7 bases for J; bases not matched to a gene: 15. The CDR3 region is CASSTNGQGLNRQPQHF. The CDR3 DNA sequence: TGTGCCAGTAGTACAAATGGACAGGGTCTTAATAGGCAGCCCCAGCATTTT.

This chain uses TRBV4-2 with TRBJ2-1, with 7 bases lining up with TRBD2. Germline lookup yields CDR1 LGHNA and CDR2 YNFKEQ. This CDR3 has 17 residues. J gave up 4 bases and V 4 bases, and 13 bases lay outside the gene matches. This chain's CDR3 is CASSPLGGVAEYNEQFF. The CDR3 DNA sequence: TGTGCCAGCAGCCCACTGGGGGGGGTAGCGGAATACAATGAGCAGTTCTTC.

The gene calls are TRBV25-1 and TRBJ2-4; a possible D gene is TRBD2 (5 bases). This CDR3 contains 18 residues. Looked up from germline, CDR1 is MGHDK and CDR2 is SYGVNS. Trimming removed 2 bases from V and 3 bases from J, with 20 bases in between. The chain's CDR3 is CASSEVVEGHSIKNIQYF. CDR3 DNA sequence: TGTGCCAGCAGTGAAGTGGTAGAGGGTCATAGTATCAAAAACATTCAGTACTTC.